This is a list of T cell receptor beta chains from one sample in a study of shared T cell receptors in the human thymus. Libraries were prepared by immunoSEQ multiplex PCR; TCRdb keeps only in-frame clonotypes and omits some of them. The sample holds more than 550,000 clones, roughly 88% seen once. The sample was also reused in another study, on human thymus T cells.

Sequences were obtained from thymocytes. The receptors derive from a girl under two years old with a congenital heart defect. CDR3s include the opening cysteine and the closing phenylalanine or tryptophan. Each record gives: CDR3 protein, CDR3 DNA, clone size, CDR3 length, V gene, D gene, J gene. D genes are given only for firm matches. Size is omitted from some rows. Given values are once, few, many or a class for expanded clones.

CDR3 protein: CASSVGTANLYEQYF
CDR3 DNA: TGTGCCAGCAGCGTGGGGACAGCAAACCTCTACGAGCAGTACTTC
clone size: -
CDR3 length: 15
V gene: TRBV9
D gene: TRBD1
J gene: TRBJ2-7

CDR3 protein: CASKTRDKGRPEQFF
CDR3 DNA: TGTGCCAGCAAAACCCGGGACAAGGGTCGACCGGAGCAGTTCTTC
clone size: -
CDR3 length: 15
V gene: TRBV6-5
D gene: -
J gene: TRBJ2-1

CDR3 protein: CASSLFPPAEAFF
CDR3 DNA: TGTGCCAGCAGTTTATTCCCCCCAGCTGAAGCTTTCTTT
clone size: -
CDR3 length: 13
V gene: TRBV28
D gene: -
J gene: TRBJ1-1

CDR3 protein: CASSSHRDRDFLDNSPLHF
CDR3 DNA: TGTGCCAGCAGCTCGCACCGGGACAGGGACTTCCTTGACAATTCACCCCTCCACTTT
clone size: few
CDR3 length: 19
V gene: TRBV7-2
D gene: TRBD1
J gene: TRBJ1-6

CDR3 protein: CASSLDRGRLVSEAFF
CDR3 DNA: TGTGCCAGCAGTTTGGACAGGGGGCGCCTAGTCTCTGAAGCTTTCTTT
clone size: -
CDR3 length: 16
V gene: TRBV27
D gene: TRBD1
J gene: TRBJ1-1

CDR3 protein: CASSQLAGDSYNEQFF
CDR3 DNA: TGTGCCAGCAGCCAACTAGCGGGCGACTCCTACAATGAGCAGTTCTTC
clone size: -
CDR3 length: 16
V gene: TRBV5-8
D gene: TRBD2
J gene: TRBJ2-1

CDR3 protein: CASSFRSETGGNYGYTF
CDR3 DNA: TGCGCCAGCAGCTTTAGGTCCGAGACAGGGGGAAACTATGGCTACACCTTC
clone size: -
CDR3 length: 17
V gene: TRBV5-1
D gene: TRBD1
J gene: TRBJ1-2

CDR3 protein: CAISGVKGHQSYEQYF
CDR3 DNA: TGTGCCATCAGTGGGGTTAAGGGACACCAGTCCTACGAGCAGTACTTC
clone size: -
CDR3 length: 16
V gene: TRBV10-3
D gene: -
J gene: TRBJ2-7

CDR3 protein: CASSWYQGNEKLFF
CDR3 DNA: TGCGCCAGCAGCTGGTATCAGGGTAATGAAAAACTGTTTTTT
clone size: -
CDR3 length: 14
V gene: TRBV5-1
D gene: -
J gene: TRBJ1-4

CDR3 protein: CASRHRGLFAEAFF
CDR3 DNA: TGTGCCAGCAGACACAGGGGTCTGTTTGCTGAAGCTTTCTTT
clone size: -
CDR3 length: 14
V gene: TRBV6-5
D gene: TRBD1
J gene: TRBJ1-1

CDR3 protein: CASSEGWQWGEVWAGELFF
CDR3 DNA: TGTGCCAGCAGCGAAGGGTGGCAGTGGGGAGAGGTCTGGGCCGGGGAGCTGTTTTTT
clone size: -
CDR3 length: 19
V gene: TRBV2
D gene: -
J gene: TRBJ2-2

CDR3 protein: CASSLWTGSAGNTIYF
CDR3 DNA: TGTGCCAGCAGCTTATGGACAGGGAGTGCTGGAAACACCATATATTTT
clone size: -
CDR3 length: 16
V gene: TRBV7-9
D gene: TRBD1
J gene: TRBJ1-3